The clone carrying this T cell receptor beta chain has more than one count but fewer than ten. Its antigen is not identified. A process of 5'RACE template switching, which added a universal primer site and UMIs, was used to make TCR cDNA. In TCRdb, the 5' RACE reads were re-called with MiXCR into one record per CDR3 protein. The table includes some 400,000 distinct CDR3 sequences, about 6% detected once. This sample was included in a study of T cells after yellow fever vaccination. As for the study in general: Where fractions had low cell numbers, libraries were prepared from them with the SMART-Seq v4 Ultra Low Input RNA kit.

Points from the study as a whole: The secondary response peaked faster, at day 5 versus 15, but was weaker. Within FACS-sorted repertoires, abundant clonotypes contaminating from the bulk population could be present.

The CDR3 has 15 amino acids. Trimming took 3 bases from V and 2 from J, leaving 17 bases between them. Germline V gene data show CDR1 as DFQATT and CDR2 as SNEGSKA (reference sequence). This receptor was obtained from a man aged 30-40 years who received the YFV17D yellow fever vaccine. The sequencing here drew on PBMCs, taken 5 days after the yellow fever booster vaccination. The chain recombines TRBV20-1 with TRBJ2-7, with D perhaps matching TRBD1 or TRBD2 (5 bases each). The DNA for the CDR3 is TGCAGTGCTAGGCCCGGGACGGACATCCCCTACGAGCAGTACTTC. It is translated as CSARPGTDIPYEQYF.